These T cell receptor beta chains were read from a single sample in a study of identifying expanded T cells in peripheral blood. Generated by immunoSEQ multiplex PCR, the TCRdb table keeps only in-frame clones and is missing some. Of under 120,000 clones listed, 80% to 90% are singletons. Sequencing was done on a sample of blood. These receptors were taken from a person aged 18 to 69 in good health. CDR3s include the opening cysteine and the closing phenylalanine or tryptophan. The D gene is left open where the match is weak. Expanded clones get a size class; other rows say once, few or many, or leave the size out.

d_gene	v_gene	abundance	j_gene	CDR3nt	CDR3aa
NA	TRBV4-3	NA	TRBJ2-3	TGCGCCAGCAGCCTTTCGACGTTCTTTCGTGAGGGGGTAAGCACAGATACGCAGTATTTT	CASSLSTFFREGVSTDTQYF
NA	TRBV14	NA	TRBJ1-6	TGTGCCAGCAGCCAAGAAACAGGGTATCAGATTTCACCCCTCCACTTT	CASSQETGYQISPLHF
TRBD1	TRBV19	few	TRBJ1-2	TGTGCCAGTAGCCTATCTGGGACAGAGAACTATGGCTACACCTTC	CASSLSGTENYGYTF
NA	TRBV13	NA	TRBJ2-7	TGTGCCAGCAGCTCGACAGGATCGCAGTACTTC	CASSSTGSQYF
NA	TRBV4-3	NA	TRBJ1-5	TGCGCCAGCAGCCAATATACGGGGCAGCCCCAGCATTTT	CASSQYTGQPQHF
NA	TRBV6-5	NA	TRBJ2-7	TGTGCCAGCAGTCACGAGGGGTACGGCGCCTACGAGCAGTACTTC	CASSHEGYGAYEQYF
NA	TRBV5-4	NA	TRBJ1-1	TGTGCCAGCACTGGATCGGACACTGAAGCTTTCTTT	CASTGSDTEAFF
NA	TRBV28	NA	TRBJ1-2	TGTGCCAGCAGTTTATTATGGCAGCGGGGGGATTCGGGCTACACCTTC	CASSLLWQRGDSGYTF
NA	TRBV7-2	NA	TRBJ1-3	TGTGCCAGCAGCTCCCTGCCTGGAAACACCATATATTTT	CASSSLPGNTIYF
NA	TRBV18	NA	TRBJ2-3	TGTGCCAGCTCACCCTCCCCGGGGAGAGCAGATACGCAGTATTTT	CASSPSPGRADTQYF
TRBD1	TRBV7-2	NA	TRBJ1-5	TGTGCCATTGGGACAGGCAATCAGCCCCAGCATTTT	CAIGTGNQPQHF
NA	TRBV27	NA	TRBJ2-3	TGTGCCACCGCCCTGAGAGGGAGAAGCACAGATACGCAGTATTTT	CATALRGRSTDTQYF
NA	TRBV19	NA	TRBJ2-1	TGTGCCAGTAGTATACGGCGGGAAATAAACTCCTACAATGAGCAGTTCTTC	CASSIRREINSYNEQFF
TRBD1	TRBV19	NA	TRBJ2-5	TGTGCCAGTTCTCTTAAGGTGACAGGGATATTAGAGACCCAGTACTTC	CASSLKVTGILETQYF
NA	TRBV5-4	NA	TRBJ1-1	TGTGCCAGCAGCCCCCGAACCGGGACTGCAAGGATGAACACTGAAGCTTTCTTT	CASSPRTGTARMNTEAFF
NA	TRBV7-2	once	TRBJ2-2	TGTGCCAGCAGCTTAGCGCTCGGGAAGCTGTTTTTT	CASSLALGKLFF
NA	TRBV5-1	NA	TRBJ2-5	TGCGCCAGCAGCCACACCCGTGGGGTCATGGAGACCCAGTACTTC	CASSHTRGVMETQYF
NA	TRBV21-1	NA	TRBJ2-3	TGTGCCAGCGGTAGGGGTGGGGACAGAGTAACGCAGTATTTT	CASGRGGDRVTQYF
TRBD2	TRBV7-8	NA	TRBJ2-7	TGTGCCAGCAGCGTCAGACTAGCGGGCGAATACGAGCAGTACTTC	CASSVRLAGEYEQYF
NA	TRBV7-2	NA	TRBJ2-7	TGTGCCAGCAGCTTTGATCCATCCTACGAGCAGTACTTC	CASSFDPSYEQYF
NA	TRBV6-6	once	TRBJ2-5	TGTGCCAGCAGTTACCGCAGGGGGGCCGCGGAGACCCAGTACTTC	CASSYRRGAAETQYF
NA	TRBV6-1	NA	TRBJ1-5	TGTGCCAGCAGTGAAGTAGGGACTAGTCAGCCCCAGCATTTT	CASSEVGTSQPQHF
NA	TRBV7-9	NA	TRBJ2-7	TGTGCCAGCAGCTCGGAGGGGGGCTCCTACGAGCAGTACTTC	CASSSEGGSYEQYF
NA	TRBV29-1	NA	TRBJ2-3	TGCAGCGTATCGATAGGCTACCTTAGCACAGATACGCAGTATTTT	CSVSIGYLSTDTQYF
NA	TRBV7-2	NA	TRBJ2-3	TGTGCCAGCAGCTTCGGTTTTGAGGGGGCAGATACGCAGTATTTT	CASSFGFEGADTQYF